A single sample is the source of the 3 T cell receptor beta chains below, sequenced in a study of CD8+CD57+ T cells in acquired aplastic anemia. Patients included in sequencing had previously demonstrated CD8+CD57+ cell expansion by flow cytometry. Genomic DNA acted as the template from which TCR beta VDJ combination and CDR3 sequence profiling were carried out. TCRdb ran MiXCR on the reads and lists one entry per CDR3 protein. The table has hundreds of thousands of distinct CDR3 sequences, around 30% seen once. The material sequenced was sorted CD4+, CD8+, or CD8+CD57+ T cells (not recorded which) from PBMCs. The receptors shown here come from a human donor with aplastic anemia.

The sample holds a few counts of this clonotype. This chain uses TRBV7-3 with TRBJ2-3; maybe TRBD2 (5 bases). CDR3 length: 13 amino acids. V gave up 5 bases and J gave up 8 bases, with 14 bases separating them. From germline, CDR1 is SGHTA and CDR2 FQGTGA. This CDR3 reads CASSTTPGITQYF. The CDR3 coding sequence is TGTGCCAGCAGCACTACCCCGGGAATTACGCAGTATTTT.

In this sample, this clonotype turned up a few times. V usage is TRBV30 and J usage is TRBJ1-2; D is unresolved. CDR1 is GTSNPN, CDR2 SVGIG, per germline (reference sequence). V lost 4 bases and J lost 4, with 31 bases in between. The CDR3 has 19 amino acids. CDR3 sequence reads: CAWTVGVEGSPNEIYGYTF. CDR3 DNA sequence: TGTGCCTGGACCGTGGGCGTTGAGGGCAGCCCCAACGAAATCTATGGCTACACCTTC. The variable domain in full, completed from reference TRBV30 and TRBJ1-2, reads SQTIHQWPATLVQPVGSPLSLECTVEGTSNPNLYWYRQAAGRGLQLLFYSVGIGQISSEVPQNLSASRPQDRQFILSSKKLLLSDSGFYLCAWTVGVEGSPNEIYGYTFGSGTRLTVV.

This chain connects TRBV19 to TRBJ2-5; tentatively, D is TRBD1 (5 bases). Trimming removed 9 bases from V and 1 base from J, with 18 bases in between. CDR3 size: 15 residues. CDR1 LNHDA and CDR2 SQIVND come from the germline V gene (reference sequence). This CDR3 is CASVGFQDIQETQYF. DNA for the CDR3: TGTGCCAGCGTAGGGTTTCAGGACATCCAAGAGACCCAGTACTTC.